This TCR beta chain emerged from a study of OX40 agonist ivuxolimab in advanced cancers. Turning to the study itself: The study treated patients with ivuxolimab, an agonistic anti-OX40 (CD134) antibody. Three patients responded partially, comprising one with hepatocellular carcinoma and two with cutaneous melanoma.

Findings and limits, study-wide: Certain nonresponders likewise exhibited a low normalized T-cell clonal expansion. Clonal expansion in partial responders at 0.1-3.0 mg/kg ranked among the lowest.

About this clone: Its antigen is as yet unknown.

Here immunoSEQ multiplex PCR was the method, and the copy in TCRdb shows in-frame clones only, minus some. The sample consists of 65,000 to 70,000 clones, around 91% of them appearing once. Trimming stripped 1 base from V and 4 bases from J, with 11 bases between. The CDR3 spans 15 residues. Germline loops: CDR1 LNHDA, CDR2 SQIVND (reference sequence). This TCR was recovered from an adult with an advanced solid tumor such as melanoma, head and neck, liver or kidney cancer. The chain is built from TRBV19 and TRBJ1-5; D is uncertain. Material: CD4+ or CD8+ T cells sorted from blood, obtained in a trial of the OX40 agonist ivuxolimab. Here the CDR3 reads CASSIGEGLNQPQHF. DNA for the CDR3: TGTGCCAGTAGTATAGGGGAAGGGTTAAATCAGCCCCAGCATTTT.